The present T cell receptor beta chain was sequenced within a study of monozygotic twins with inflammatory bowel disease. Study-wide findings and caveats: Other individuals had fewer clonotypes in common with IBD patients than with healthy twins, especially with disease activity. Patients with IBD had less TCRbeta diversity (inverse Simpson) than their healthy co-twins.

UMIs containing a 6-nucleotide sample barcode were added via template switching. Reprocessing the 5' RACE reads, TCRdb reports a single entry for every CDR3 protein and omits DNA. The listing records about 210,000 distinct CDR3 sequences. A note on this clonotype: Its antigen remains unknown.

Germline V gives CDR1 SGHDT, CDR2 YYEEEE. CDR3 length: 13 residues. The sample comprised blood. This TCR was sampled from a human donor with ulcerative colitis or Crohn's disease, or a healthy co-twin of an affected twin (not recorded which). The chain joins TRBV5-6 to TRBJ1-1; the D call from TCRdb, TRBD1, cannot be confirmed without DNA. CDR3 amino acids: CASGMTFQGTAFF.